This T cell receptor beta chain was captured by sequencing in a study of blood T cell repertoires in COVID-19. Data came from immunoSEQ multiplex PCR; TCRdb stores just in-frame clones and leaves some out. The sample includes over 95,000 clones, 85% to 90% of them seen just once. With 0 bases removed from V and 9 bases from J, the gap between germline ends came to 10 bases. Germline-derived CDR1 and CDR2 are LNHDA and SQIVND (reference sequence). The CDR3 loop spans 13 amino acids. This receptor was identified in a human donor with acute or convalescent COVID-19. The donor label of this sample is uncertain. The chain is built from TRBV19 and TRBJ2-3; possibly TRBD1 for D (6 bases). Sequenced material: peripheral blood. This chain's CDR3 is CASSIEDSRTQYF. CDR3 nucleotides: TGTGCCAGTAGTATAGAGGACAGCAGAACGCAGTATTTT.